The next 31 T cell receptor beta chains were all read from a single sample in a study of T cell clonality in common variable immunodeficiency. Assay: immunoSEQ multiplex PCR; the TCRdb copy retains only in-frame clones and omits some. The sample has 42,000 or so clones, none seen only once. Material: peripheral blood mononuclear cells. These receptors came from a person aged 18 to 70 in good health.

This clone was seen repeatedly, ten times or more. The CDR3 bases that were read are TGTGCCACCAGTGAAAGCGGGAGTTACAATGAG. Amino acid sequence: CATSESGSYNE. The CDR3 in its entirety is CATSESGSYNEQFF. The chain couples TRBV24-1 to TRBJ2-1, with 8 bases fitting TRBD2. The CDR3 is cut off 3 residues early in the read; its end comes from the germline J gene. CDR1 and CDR2 (germline): KGHDR, SFDVKD. The V and J ends lost 4 bases and 4 bases, in that order; junction bases with no gene match: 2. This CDR3 spans 14 amino acids.

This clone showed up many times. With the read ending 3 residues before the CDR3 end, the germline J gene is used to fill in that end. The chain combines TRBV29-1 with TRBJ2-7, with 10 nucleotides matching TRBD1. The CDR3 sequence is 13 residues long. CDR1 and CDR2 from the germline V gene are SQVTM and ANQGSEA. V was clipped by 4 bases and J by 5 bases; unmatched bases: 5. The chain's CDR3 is CSVGGTGANEQYF. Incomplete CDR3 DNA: TGCAGCGTTGGGGGGACAGGGGCCAACGAG.

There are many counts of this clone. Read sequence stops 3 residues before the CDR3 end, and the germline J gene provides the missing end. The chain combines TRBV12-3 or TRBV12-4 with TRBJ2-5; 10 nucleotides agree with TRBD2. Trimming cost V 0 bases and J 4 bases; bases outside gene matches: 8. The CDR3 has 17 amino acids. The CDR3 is CASSLAPASGSGETQYF. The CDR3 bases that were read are TGTGCCAGCAGTTTAGCGCCGGCTAGCGGGAGTGGAGAGACC.

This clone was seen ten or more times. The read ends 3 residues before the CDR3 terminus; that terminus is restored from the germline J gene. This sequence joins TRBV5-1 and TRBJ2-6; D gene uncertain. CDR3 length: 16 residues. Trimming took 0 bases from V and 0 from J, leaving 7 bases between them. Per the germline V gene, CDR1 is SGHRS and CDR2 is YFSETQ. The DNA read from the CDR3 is TGCGCCAGCAGCTTGGGCGCGATCTCTGGGGCCAACGTC. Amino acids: CASSLGAISGANV. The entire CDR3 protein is CASSLGAISGANVLTF.

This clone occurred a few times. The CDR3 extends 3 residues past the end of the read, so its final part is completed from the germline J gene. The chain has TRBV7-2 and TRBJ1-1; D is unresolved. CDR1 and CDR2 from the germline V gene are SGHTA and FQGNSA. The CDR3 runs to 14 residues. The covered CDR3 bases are TGTGCCAGCGGCTCTTCCCGGGCGGCGGGAGAA. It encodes CASGSSRAAGE. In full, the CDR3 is CASGSSRAAGEAFF.

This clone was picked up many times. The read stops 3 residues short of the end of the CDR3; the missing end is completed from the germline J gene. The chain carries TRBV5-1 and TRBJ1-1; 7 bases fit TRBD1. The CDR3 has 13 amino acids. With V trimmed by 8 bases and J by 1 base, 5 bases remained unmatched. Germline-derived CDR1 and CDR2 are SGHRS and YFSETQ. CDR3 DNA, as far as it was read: TGCGCCAGTACGGACAGGACGAACACTGAA. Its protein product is CASTDRTNTE. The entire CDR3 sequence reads CASTDRTNTEAFF.

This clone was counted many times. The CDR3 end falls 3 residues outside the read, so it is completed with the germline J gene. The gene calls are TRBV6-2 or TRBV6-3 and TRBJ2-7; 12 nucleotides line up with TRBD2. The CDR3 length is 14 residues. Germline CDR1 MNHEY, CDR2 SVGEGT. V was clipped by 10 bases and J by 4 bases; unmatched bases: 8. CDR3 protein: CATRLAGVSYEQYF. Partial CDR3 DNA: TGTGCCACCAGACTAGCGGGAGTCTCTTACGAG.

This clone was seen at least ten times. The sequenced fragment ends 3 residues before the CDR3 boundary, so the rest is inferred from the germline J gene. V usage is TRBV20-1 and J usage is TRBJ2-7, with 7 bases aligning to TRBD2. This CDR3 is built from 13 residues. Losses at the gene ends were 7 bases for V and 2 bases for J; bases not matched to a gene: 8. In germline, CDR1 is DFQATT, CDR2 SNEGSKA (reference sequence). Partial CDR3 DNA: TGCAGTGTCTCACTTGGACTAGCCTACGAG. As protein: CSVSLGLAYE. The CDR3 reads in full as CSVSLGLAYEQYF.

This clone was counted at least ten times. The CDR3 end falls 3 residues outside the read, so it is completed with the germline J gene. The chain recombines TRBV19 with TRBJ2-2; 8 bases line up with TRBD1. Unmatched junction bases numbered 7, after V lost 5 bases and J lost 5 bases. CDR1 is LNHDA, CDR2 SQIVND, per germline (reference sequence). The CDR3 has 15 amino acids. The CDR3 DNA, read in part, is TGTGCCAGTAGTCCTCAGGGGGCAGGGACCGGGGAG. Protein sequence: CASSPQGAGTGE. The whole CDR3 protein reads CASSPQGAGTGELFF. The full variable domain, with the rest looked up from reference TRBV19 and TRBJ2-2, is DGGITQSPKYLFRKEGQNVTLSCEQNLNHDAMYWYRQDPGQGLRLIYYSQIVNDFQKGDIAEGYSVSREKKESFPLTVTSAQKNPTAFYLCASSPQGAGTGELFFGEGSRLTVL.

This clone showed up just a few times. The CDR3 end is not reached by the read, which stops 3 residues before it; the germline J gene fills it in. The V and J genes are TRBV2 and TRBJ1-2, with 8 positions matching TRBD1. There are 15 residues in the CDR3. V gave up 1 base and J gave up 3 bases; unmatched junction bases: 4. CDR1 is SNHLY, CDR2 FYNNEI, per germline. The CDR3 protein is CASSEETGEDYGYTF. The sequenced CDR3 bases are TGTGCCAGCAGTGAAGAGACAGGGGAGGACTATGGC. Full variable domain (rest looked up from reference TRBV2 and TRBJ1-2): EPEVTQTPSHQVTQMGQEVILRCVPISNHLYFYWYRQILGQKVEFLVSFYNNEISEKSEIFDDQFSVERPDGSNFTLKIRSTKLEDSAMYFCASSEETGEDYGYTFGSGTRLTVV.

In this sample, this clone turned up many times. The CDR3 reads CASSLTGLTNEQFF. Partial CDR3 DNA: TGTGCCAGCAGCTTGACAGGACTAACCAATGAG. J is TRBJ2-1 and V is TRBV5-4, with TRBD2 as a possible D gene (6 bases). The read ends 3 residues early relative to the CDR3; the germline J gene fills the gap. The V and J ends lost 1 base and 6 bases respectively, with 11 bases between them. This CDR3 region has 14 residues. Germline assignment: CDR1 SGHNT and CDR2 YYREEE (reference sequence).

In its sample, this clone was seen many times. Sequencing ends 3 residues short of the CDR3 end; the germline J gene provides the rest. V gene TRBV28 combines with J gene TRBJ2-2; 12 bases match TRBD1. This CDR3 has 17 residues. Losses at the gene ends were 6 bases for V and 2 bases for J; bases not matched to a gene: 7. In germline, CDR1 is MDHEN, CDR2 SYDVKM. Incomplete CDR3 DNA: TGTGCCAGCAGGGGCGGGACAGGGGGCCCAAACACCGGGGAG. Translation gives CASRGGTGGPNTGE. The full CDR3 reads CASRGGTGGPNTGELFF.

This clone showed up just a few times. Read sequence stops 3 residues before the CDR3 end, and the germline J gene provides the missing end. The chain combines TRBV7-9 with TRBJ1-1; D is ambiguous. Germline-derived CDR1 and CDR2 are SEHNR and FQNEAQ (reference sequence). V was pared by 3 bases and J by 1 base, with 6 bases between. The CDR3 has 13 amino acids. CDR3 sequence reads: CASSFTRNTEAFF. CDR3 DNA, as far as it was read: TGTGCCAGCAGCTTCACACGGAACACTGAA. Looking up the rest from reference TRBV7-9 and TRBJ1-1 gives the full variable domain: DTGVSQNPRHKITKRGQNVTFRCDPISEHNRLYWYRQTLGQGPEFLTYFQNEAQLEKSRLLSDRFSAERPKGSFSTLEIQRTEQGDSAMYLCASSFTRNTEAFFGQGTRLTVV.

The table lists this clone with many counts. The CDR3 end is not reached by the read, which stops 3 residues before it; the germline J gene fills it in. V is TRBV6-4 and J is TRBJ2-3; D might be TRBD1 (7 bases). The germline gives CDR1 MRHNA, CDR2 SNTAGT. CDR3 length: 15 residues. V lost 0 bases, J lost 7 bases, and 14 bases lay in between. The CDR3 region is CASSDSAGGTNTQYF. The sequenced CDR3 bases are TGTGCCAGCAGTGACTCGGCAGGGGGGACGAATACG.

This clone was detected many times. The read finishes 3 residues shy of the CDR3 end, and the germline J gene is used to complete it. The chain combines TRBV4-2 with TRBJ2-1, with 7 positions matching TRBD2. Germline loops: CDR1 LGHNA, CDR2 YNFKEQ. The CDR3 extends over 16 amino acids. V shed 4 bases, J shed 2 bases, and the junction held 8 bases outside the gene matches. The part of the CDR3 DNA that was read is TGTGCCAGCAGCCCATCCCCCCTAGCGGCCTACAATGAG. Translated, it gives CASSPSPLAAYNE. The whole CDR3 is CASSPSPLAAYNEQFF.

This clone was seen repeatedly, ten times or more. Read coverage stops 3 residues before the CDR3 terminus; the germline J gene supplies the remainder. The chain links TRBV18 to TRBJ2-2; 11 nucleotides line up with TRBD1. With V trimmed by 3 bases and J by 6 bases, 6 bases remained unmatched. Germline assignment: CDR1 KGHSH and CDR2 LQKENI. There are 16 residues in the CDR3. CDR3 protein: CASSPQGQGVSGELFF. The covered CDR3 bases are TGTGCCAGCTCACCCCAGGGACAGGGGGTTTCCGGGGAG. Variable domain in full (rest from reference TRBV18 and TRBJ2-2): NAGVMQNPRHLVRRRGQEARLRCSPMKGHSHVYWYRQLPEEGLKFMVYLQKENIIDESGMPKERFSAEFPKEGPSILRIQQVVRGDSAAYFCASSPQGQGVSGELFFGEGSRLTVL.

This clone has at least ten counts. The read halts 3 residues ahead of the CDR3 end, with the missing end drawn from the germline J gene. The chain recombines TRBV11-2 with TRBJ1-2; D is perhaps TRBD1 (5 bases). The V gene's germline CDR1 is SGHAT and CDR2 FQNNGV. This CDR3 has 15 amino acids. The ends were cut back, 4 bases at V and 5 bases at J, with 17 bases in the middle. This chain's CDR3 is CASSSSFQGAYGYTF. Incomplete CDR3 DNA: TGTGCCAGCAGCTCGTCGTTTCAGGGAGCGTATGGC.

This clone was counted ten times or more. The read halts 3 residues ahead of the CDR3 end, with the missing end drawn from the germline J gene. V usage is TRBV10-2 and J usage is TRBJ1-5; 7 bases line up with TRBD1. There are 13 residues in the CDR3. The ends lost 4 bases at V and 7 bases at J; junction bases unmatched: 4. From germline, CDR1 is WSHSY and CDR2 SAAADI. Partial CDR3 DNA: TGCGCCAGCAGTGGTGGACAGGTACAGCCC. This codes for CASSGGQVQP. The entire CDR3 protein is CASSGGQVQPQHF.

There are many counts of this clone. CDR3 in amino acids: CASTVSYEQYF. The CDR3 DNA, read in part, is TGTGCCAGCACCGTGTCCTACGAG. The chain is built from TRBV5-5 and TRBJ2-7; D is undetermined. The CDR3 extends 3 residues past the end of the read, so its final part is completed from the germline J gene. Trimming took off 6 bases at V and 1 base at J, with 5 bases between the two ends. The CDR3 has 11 amino acids. Germline CDR1 SGHKS, CDR2 YYEKEE (reference sequence). The full variable domain, its missing parts supplied by reference TRBV5-5 and TRBJ2-7, is DAGVTQSPTHLIKTRGQQVTLRCSPISGHKSVSWYQQVLGQGPQFIFQYYEKEERGRGNFPDRFSARQFPNYSSELNVNALLLGDSALYLCASTVSYEQYFGPGTRLTVT.

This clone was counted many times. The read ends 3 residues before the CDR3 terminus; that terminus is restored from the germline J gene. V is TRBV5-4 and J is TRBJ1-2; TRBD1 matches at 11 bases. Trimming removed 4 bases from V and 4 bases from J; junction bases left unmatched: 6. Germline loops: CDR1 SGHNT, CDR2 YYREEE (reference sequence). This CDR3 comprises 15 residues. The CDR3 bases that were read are TGTGCCAGCAGCCGTCCCGGGACAGGGGGCTATGGC. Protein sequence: CASSRPGTGGYG. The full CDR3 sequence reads CASSRPGTGGYGYTF.

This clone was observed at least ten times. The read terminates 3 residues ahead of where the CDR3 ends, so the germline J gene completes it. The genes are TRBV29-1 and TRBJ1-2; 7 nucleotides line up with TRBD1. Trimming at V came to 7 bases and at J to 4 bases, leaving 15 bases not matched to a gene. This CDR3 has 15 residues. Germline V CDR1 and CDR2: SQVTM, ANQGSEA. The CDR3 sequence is CSALGRQGEIYGYTF. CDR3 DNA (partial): TGCAGCGCCCTAGGAAGGCAGGGGGAAATCTATGGC.

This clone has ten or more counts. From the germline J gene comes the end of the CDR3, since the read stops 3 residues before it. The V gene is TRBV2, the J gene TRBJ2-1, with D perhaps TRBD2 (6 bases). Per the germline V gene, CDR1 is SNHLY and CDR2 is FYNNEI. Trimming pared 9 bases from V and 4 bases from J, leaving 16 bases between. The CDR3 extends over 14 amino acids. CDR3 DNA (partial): TGTGCCAGTGGGCGGGGAGCGGCATACAATGAG. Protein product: CASGRGAAYNE. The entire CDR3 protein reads CASGRGAAYNEQFF.

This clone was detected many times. CDR3 DNA, as far as it was read: TGTGCCAGCGCCCTCGAGGGCGGGAGGTCTACAGATACG. Its protein is CASALEGGRSTDT. The whole CDR3 reads CASALEGGRSTDTQYF. The J gene is TRBJ2-3, the V gene TRBV6-4; 8 bases agree with TRBD2. The CDR3 extends 3 residues past the end of the read, so its final part is completed from the germline J gene. This CDR3 contains 16 residues. After removal of 8 bases from V and 3 bases from J, the junction contained 13 bases not matched to a gene. Germline CDR1 is MRHNA and CDR2 is SNTAGT.

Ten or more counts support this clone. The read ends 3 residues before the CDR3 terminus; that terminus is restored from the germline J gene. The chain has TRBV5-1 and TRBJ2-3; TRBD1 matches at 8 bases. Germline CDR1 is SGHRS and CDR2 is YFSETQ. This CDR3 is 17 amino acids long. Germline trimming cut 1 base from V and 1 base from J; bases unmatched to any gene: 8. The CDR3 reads CASSLYSRTGRTDTQYF. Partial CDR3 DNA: TGCGCCAGCAGCTTGTATTCCAGGACAGGGCGCACAGATACG.

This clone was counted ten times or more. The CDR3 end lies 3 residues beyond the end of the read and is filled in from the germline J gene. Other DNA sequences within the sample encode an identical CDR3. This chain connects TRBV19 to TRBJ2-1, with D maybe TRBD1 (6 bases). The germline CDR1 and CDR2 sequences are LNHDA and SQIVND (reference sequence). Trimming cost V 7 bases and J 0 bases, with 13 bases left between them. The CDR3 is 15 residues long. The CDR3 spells CASTSDRSSYNEQFF. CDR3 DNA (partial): TGTGCCAGTACCTCAGACAGGAGCTCCTACAATGAG.

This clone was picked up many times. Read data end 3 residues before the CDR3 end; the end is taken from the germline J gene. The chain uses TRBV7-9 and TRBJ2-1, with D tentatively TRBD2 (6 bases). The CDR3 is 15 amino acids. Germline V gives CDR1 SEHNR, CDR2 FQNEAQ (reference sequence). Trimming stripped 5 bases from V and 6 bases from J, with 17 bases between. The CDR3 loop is CASSIGLPDANEQFF. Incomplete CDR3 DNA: TGTGCCAGCAGCATCGGACTACCCGACGCCAATGAG.

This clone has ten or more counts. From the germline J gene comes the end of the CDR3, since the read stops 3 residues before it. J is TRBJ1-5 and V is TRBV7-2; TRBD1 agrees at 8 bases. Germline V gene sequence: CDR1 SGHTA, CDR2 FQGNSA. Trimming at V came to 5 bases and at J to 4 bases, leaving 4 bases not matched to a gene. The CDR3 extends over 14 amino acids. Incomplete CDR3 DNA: TGTGCCAGCAGCCCAGACAGGGGAAATCAGCCC. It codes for CASSPDRGNQP. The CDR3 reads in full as CASSPDRGNQPQHF.

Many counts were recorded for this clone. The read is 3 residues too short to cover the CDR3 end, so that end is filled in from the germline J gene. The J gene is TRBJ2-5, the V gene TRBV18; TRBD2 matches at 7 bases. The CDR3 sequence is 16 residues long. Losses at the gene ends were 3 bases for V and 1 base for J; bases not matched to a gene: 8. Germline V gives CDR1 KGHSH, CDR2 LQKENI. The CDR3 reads CASSPLASSGQETQYF. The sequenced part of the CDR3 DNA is TGTGCCAGCTCACCTCTCGCGTCTAGCGGCCAAGAGACC.

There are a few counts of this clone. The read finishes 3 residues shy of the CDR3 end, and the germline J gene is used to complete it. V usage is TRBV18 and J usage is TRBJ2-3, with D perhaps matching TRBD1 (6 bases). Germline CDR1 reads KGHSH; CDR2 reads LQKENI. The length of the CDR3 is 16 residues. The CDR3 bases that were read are TGTGCCAGCTCACCACCCCTGGCCCAGGGGCAACAGACG. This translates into CASSPPLAQGQQT. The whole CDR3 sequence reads CASSPPLAQGQQTQYF.

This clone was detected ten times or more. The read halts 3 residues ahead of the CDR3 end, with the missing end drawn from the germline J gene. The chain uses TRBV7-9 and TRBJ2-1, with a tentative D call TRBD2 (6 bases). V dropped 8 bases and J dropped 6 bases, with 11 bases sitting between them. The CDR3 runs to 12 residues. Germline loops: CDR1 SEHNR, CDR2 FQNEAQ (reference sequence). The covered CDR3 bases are TGTGCCAGCCTGGGGGGAGCCAATGAG. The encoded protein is CASLGGANE. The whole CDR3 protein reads CASLGGANEQFF.

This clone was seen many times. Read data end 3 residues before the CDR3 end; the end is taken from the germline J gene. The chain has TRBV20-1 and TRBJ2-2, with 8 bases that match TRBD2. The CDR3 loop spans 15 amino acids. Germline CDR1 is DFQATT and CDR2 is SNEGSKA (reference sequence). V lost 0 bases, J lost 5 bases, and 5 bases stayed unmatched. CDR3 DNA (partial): TGCAGTGCTAGAGATATCGGGAGGGGTACCGGGGAG. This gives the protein CSARDIGRGTGE. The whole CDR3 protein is CSARDIGRGTGELFF.